This paragraph covers one T cell receptor beta chain sequence. This specimen belongs to a study of blood T cell repertoires in COVID-19. The CDR3 runs to 14 residues. Germline V gives CDR1 MNHNY, CDR2 SVGAGI (reference sequence). V shed 6 bases and J 5 bases; nucleotides not matched to a gene: 7. TCRdb keeps only in-frame clones here, not all; method: immunoSEQ multiplex PCR. The table includes roughly 260,000 clones, roughly 90% detected once. Sequenced input: PBMCs or T cells enriched from blood (not recorded which). This clonotype originated in a woman under 40 with acute COVID-19. The V and J genes are TRBV6-6 and TRBJ1-1; 9 positions agree with TRBD1. The CDR3 DNA reads as TGTGCCAGCAGACGCCCGGGACAGGGTACTGAAGCTTTCTTT. Its translation: CASRRPGQGTEAFF.